This T cell receptor beta chain was identified during a study of blood T cell repertoires in COVID-19. The CDR3 loop spans 14 amino acids. The junction had 10 bases not matched to a gene; V was cut back by 8 bases and J by 7 bases. Looked up from germline, CDR1 is MNHEY and CDR2 is SMNVEV (reference sequence). The table came from immunoSEQ multiplex PCR; TCRdb's copy has only in-frame clones and leaves some out. The sample has 90,000 to 120,000 clones, roughly 85% seen once; the top ten hold over 2%. This clone was observed a handful of times. V gene TRBV27 combines with J gene TRBJ2-2, with 7 bases lining up with TRBD1. This clonotype was sampled from a human donor in a cohort sampled during active COVID-19. The source material was peripheral blood. CDR3 loop: CASGQTGQVGELFF. The CDR3 DNA reads TGTGCCAGCGGGCAGACAGGGCAGGTCGGGGAGCTGTTTTTT.